These 15 T cell receptor beta chains were sequenced from one sample in a study of blood T cells in healthy people across ages. Together with a sample-barcoded 5' primer, a J-beta primer mix was included in a second PCR lasting about 7 to 12 cycles. Using its own MiXCR run on the 5' RACE reads, TCRdb lists one record per CDR3 protein. In the table there are approximately 960,000 distinct CDR3 sequences, roughly 29% of which are singletons. This sample was shared with a second study, whose subject was T cells of mothers and their children.

The sequencing sample was made of blood. The source of these receptors is a woman in her 40s in good health.

This clonotype turned up a few times. The chain combines TRBV28 with TRBJ2-5, with a possible D match to TRBD2 (6 bases). From germline, CDR1 is MDHEN and CDR2 SYDVKM. Trimming took off 0 bases at V and 13 bases at J, with 12 bases between the two ends. The CDR3 sequence is 12 residues long. CDR3 residues: CASSLWDGSWYF. DNA for the CDR3: TGTGCCAGCAGTTTATGGGACGGGAGCTGGTACTTC.

V gene TRBV5-1 combines with J gene TRBJ1-6; a possible D gene is TRBD1 (5 bases). The V end lost 4 bases, the J end lost 8 bases, and 19 bases lay between the germline ends. This CDR3 is 16 amino acids long. Germline CDR1 SGHRS, CDR2 YFSETQ. The CDR3 spells CASSPDPGRTDSPLHF. The CDR3 region has the DNA TGCGCCAGCAGCCCTGATCCGGGACGGACGGATTCACCCCTCCACTTT.

A few counts support this clonotype. The V and J genes are TRBV29-1 and TRBJ2-7; no definite D call. The ends were cut back, 4 bases at V and 6 bases at J, with 19 bases in the middle. The CDR3 consists of 14 residues. Germline-derived CDR1 and CDR2 are SQVTM and ANQGSEA. In DNA form, the CDR3 reads TGCAGCGTTGGGGTCGTTGCAAGCCGCGGCGAGCAGTACTTC. It translates to CSVGVVASRGEQYF.

This clonotype was detected a few times. The V and J genes are TRBV29-1 and TRBJ1-1; D might be TRBD1 (5 bases). There are 13 residues in the CDR3. CDR1 and CDR2 (germline): SQVTM, ANQGSEA. Trimming removed 7 bases from V and 5 bases from J, with 17 bases in between. The CDR3 reads CSAGGRGDTEAFF. For the CDR3, the DNA is TGCAGCGCCGGAGGGAGGGGAGATACTGAAGCTTTCTTT.

This clonotype has more than one count but fewer than ten. The gene calls are TRBV7-2 and TRBJ2-3; the match to TRBD2 covers 15 bases. CDR3 size: 17 residues. V gave up 5 bases and J gave up 6 bases; unmatched junction bases: 9. CDR1 and CDR2 from the germline V gene are SGHTA and FQGNSA. In DNA form, the CDR3 reads TGTGCCAGCAGCCTCCGGACTAGCGGGGGGGCCAAGGATACGCAGTATTTT. This sequence encodes CASSLRTSGGAKDTQYF.

This clonotype was counted at least ten times. The J gene is TRBJ2-7, the V gene TRBV7-2; D gene unclear. Trimming took off 1 base at V and 7 bases at J, with 11 bases between the two ends. This CDR3 comprises 13 residues. In germline, CDR1 is SGHTA, CDR2 FQGNSA. The CDR3 nucleotides are TGTGCCAGCAGCTTAGACCCGGATGGGGAGCAGTACTTC. Amino acids: CASSLDPDGEQYF.

The V gene is TRBV27, the J gene TRBJ2-7, with 7 bases matching TRBD2. CDR3 length equals 14 residues. The germline gives CDR1 MNHEY, CDR2 SMNVEV (reference sequence). V trimming: 6 bases; J trimming: 2 bases; junction bases outside the gene matches: 7. The CDR3 here is CASRASGTTYEQYF. As DNA, the CDR3 is TGTGCCAGCAGGGCGAGCGGGACGACCTACGAGCAGTACTTC.

This chain joins TRBV5-1 and TRBJ2-7; the match to TRBD1 covers 7 bases. Germline V CDR1 and CDR2: SGHRS, YFSETQ. V trimming: 7 bases; J trimming: 0 bases; junction bases outside the gene matches: 16. This CDR3 is built from 17 residues. The CDR3 region is CASGSGPRTGGSYEQYF. The DNA for the CDR3 is TGCGCCAGCGGCTCGGGCCCCCGGACAGGAGGCTCCTACGAGCAGTACTTC.

The chain recombines TRBV28 with TRBJ2-5; 10 nucleotides match TRBD1. The J call may be faulty, since TRBJ2-7 better matches the DNA end. The V gene's germline CDR1 is MDHEN and CDR2 SYDVKM. The CDR3 sequence is 15 residues long. DNA of the CDR3: TGTGCCAGCAGCCCCGGGGGGACAGGGGACTACGAGCAGTACTTC. Residues: CASSPGGTGDYEQYF.

V gene TRBV5-1 combines with J gene TRBJ2-3; TRBD2 agrees at 12 bases. J lost 6 bases, V lost 4 bases, and 12 bases had no gene match. The CDR3 sequence is 17 residues long. The germline V gene encodes CDR1 SGHRS and CDR2 YFSETQ. The CDR3 reads CASSPLSSGGAWDTQYF. The CDR3 DNA follows: TGCGCCAGCAGCCCCCTATCTAGCGGGGGGGCCTGGGATACGCAGTATTTT.

Turning to this clonotype: A much larger clone sits a single nucleotide away, making a read error possible. This sequence joins TRBV9 and TRBJ2-5; D unresolved. From germline, CDR1 is SGDLS and CDR2 YYNGEE. The CDR3 has 15 amino acids. Trimming pared 1 base from V and 11 bases from J, leaving 21 bases between. Here the CDR3 reads CASSVSWPYYNEQYF. CDR3 DNA: TGTGCCAGCAGCGTAAGTTGGCCCTACTACAATGAGCAGTACTTC.

This clonotype was seen more than once but under ten times. The rearrangement joins TRBV3-1 to TRBJ1-1; 7 positions match TRBD1. Trimming at V came to 4 bases and at J to 6 bases, leaving 11 bases not matched to a gene. This CDR3 spans 15 amino acids. Per the germline V gene, CDR1 is LGHDT and CDR2 is YNNKEL (reference sequence). CDR3 residues: CASSRQGYRIPEAFF. The DNA for the CDR3 is TGTGCCAGCAGCCGACAGGGTTACCGTATACCTGAAGCTTTCTTT.

This clonotype was seen a handful of times. The CDR3, as DNA: TGTGCCACCAGTGATCAAGCCTTCAACGGCTACACCTTC. It yields the protein CATSDQAFNGYTF. The rearrangement joins TRBV24-1 to TRBJ1-2; no definite D call. The CDR3 totals 13 residues. V lost 3 bases and J 8 bases, leaving 12 bases between the germline ends. Germline CDR1 is KGHDR and CDR2 is SFDVKD.

Note on this clonotype: The junction departs from the called germline gene at one end, perhaps through a read error. The chain uses TRBV28 and TRBJ1-1; D remains unclear. This CDR3 contains 14 residues. Germline V CDR1 and CDR2: MDHEN, SYDVKM. Written as DNA, the CDR3 is TGTACCAGCAGTTCCGGGATCGGGAGGGCTGAAGCTTTCTTT. It translates to CTSSSGIGRAEAFF.

This clonotype was recorded a few times. The rearrangement uses TRBV28 and TRBJ2-7; D gene ambiguous. The CDR3 sequence is 12 residues long. Trimming took 4 bases from V and 4 from J, leaving 8 bases between them. Germline values: CDR1 MDHEN, CDR2 SYDVKM. DNA for the CDR3: TGTGCCAGCAGTTCACAGAAGTACGAGCAGTACTTC. Protein: CASSSQKYEQYF.